This TCR beta chain was sequenced for a study of blood T cells in healthy people across ages. Whole-study findings and limits: It was not known whether donors were CMV positive (a possible confounder of expanded clonotype changes).

A second roughly 6 to 12 cycle PCR used barcoded and J-beta primers. At least 3 million CDR3-containing paired-end reads were obtained per sample. TCRdb fed the 5' RACE reads into MiXCR, producing one record per CDR3 protein. The sample lists about 780,000 distinct CDR3 sequences, roughly 46% occurring once. Losses at the gene ends were 0 bases for V and 2 bases for J; bases not matched to a gene: 7. CDR1 is DFQATT, CDR2 SNEGSKA, per germline (reference sequence). The CDR3 sequence is 16 residues long. About this clonotype: The antigen remains unidentified.

The sample consisted of blood. The chain employs TRBV20-1 and TRBJ2-3, with 8 nucleotides matching TRBD1. The source is a man at least 80 years old in good health. The CDR3 region has the DNA TGCAGTGCTAGAGATTGGGGACAGGCCTCCACAGATACGCAGTATTTT. Translation: CSARDWGQASTDTQYF.